What follows describes a single TCR beta chain. Here immunoSEQ multiplex PCR was the method, and the copy in TCRdb shows in-frame clones only, minus some. The sample includes 70,000 or so clones, roughly 89% seen only once; the top ten take 10%. Germline V gene data show CDR1 as LNHDA and CDR2 as SQIVND (reference sequence). The germline V and J ends were trimmed by 3 bases and 2 bases, with 11 bases remaining between them. CDR3 size: 15 residues. The sample belongs to a study of OX40 agonist ivuxolimab in advanced cancers. Study overall: Every 2 weeks, ivuxolimab was infused into the patients intravenously at between 0.01 and 10 mg/kg. Patients were about 83% male with ages roughly 23 to 79, mean approximately 55.

Sampled blood was obtained at baseline, cycle 4 day 1, and cycle 7 day 1. The sequence came from an adult with an advanced solid tumor such as melanoma, head and neck, liver or kidney cancer. Here the sequenced sample was CD4+ or CD8+ T cells sorted from blood, taken in a trial of the OX40 agonist ivuxolimab. The chain uses TRBV19 and TRBJ1-5, with D uncertain. This CDR3 is CASSIKHSGNQPQHF. The CDR3 bases are TGTGCCAGTAGTATTAAGCACAGTGGCAATCAGCCCCAGCATTTT.